This T cell receptor beta chain comes out of a study of blood T cell repertoires in COVID-19 (TCRdb year 2020). Notes on the research overall: The collaborator samples originated in the United States, Italy and Spain and spanned the acute and convalescent phases of COVID-19. The material from the prospective study consisted of cDNA or gDNA derived from T cells, B-cell-depleted T cells, or PBMCs. Subjects who had been exposed to COVID-19, were actively infected with it, or had recovered from it provided the deeply sampled blood TCRbeta repertoires that made up the dataset. A freely available public database, intended as a resource for researchers studying the immune response to SARS-CoV-2, is where the repertoires were released. Samples were obtained from the ongoing ImmuneRACE study (first 160 participants) and from some 1,200 subjects provided by 6 global collaborators. The sample metadata nearly always contained a de-identified subject ID, COVID-19 status, age in years and sex. Where HLA class I and class II types were available, the types were taken from metadata supplied by the sample provider, not from assay-based typing.

TCRbeta CDR3 regions were amplified from genomic DNA using the immunoSEQ Assay, a bias-controlled multiplex PCR. Per the source publication's procedure: Nucleated cell counts per sample were estimated from amplification of reference gene primers within the assay. To quantify the absolute abundance of each unique TCRbeta CDR3 rearrangement, sequence reads were collapsed and filtered. For each sample, productive Simpson clonality was calculated as the square root of Simpson's diversity index across productive rearrangements. This is the immuneACCESS table as TCRdb keeps it, with only in-frame sequences that have V and J called. A part of the clones is gone; compared with another copy, unresolved V genes explain less than half, and the rest is unexplained. V, J and clone size derive from that table, while D and trimming were established from the DNA sequence. The sample table holds about 200,000 clones, of which approximately 90% were seen once. The biggest ten clones account for 15% to 20% of the sample.

At one collaborating source in Seattle, patients were enrolled during active infection and were followed longitudinally through the course of disease. Whole blood was collected in K2EDTA tubes by collaborating institutions according to the institutions' own protocols. For TCRbeta analysis, collaborators shipped samples as frozen whole blood, isolated PBMCs, or DNA extracted from either of those sample types. In this sample, this clone turned up a few times. Its recognized antigen is unknown. No base quality values were provided; no much bigger clone lies one nucleotide off. The CDR3 has 15 amino acids, counting the end cysteine and phenylalanine. Only the CDR3 portion is preserved as DNA: 45 bases, with reading frame beginning at the first base. Reading the germline V gene gives CDR1 KGHSH and CDR2 LQKENI. Germline trimming: 5 bases from V, 7 bases from J; junction bases outside gene matches: 9. Broader findings and caveats from the paper: How much clinical and demographic metadata was included differed by source and by participant, and the metadata was provided uncurated.

This receptor was identified in a man between 45 and 60 years old with COVID-19, enrolled during active disease. The material sequenced was peripheral blood. The chain is assembled from TRBV18 and TRBJ1-1; TRBD1 fits 11 bases in the junction. In nucleotide form, the sequence is TGTGCCAGCTCAACAACCGGGACAGGGGGGTTTGAAGCTTTCTTT. This translates into CASSTTGTGGFEAFF.